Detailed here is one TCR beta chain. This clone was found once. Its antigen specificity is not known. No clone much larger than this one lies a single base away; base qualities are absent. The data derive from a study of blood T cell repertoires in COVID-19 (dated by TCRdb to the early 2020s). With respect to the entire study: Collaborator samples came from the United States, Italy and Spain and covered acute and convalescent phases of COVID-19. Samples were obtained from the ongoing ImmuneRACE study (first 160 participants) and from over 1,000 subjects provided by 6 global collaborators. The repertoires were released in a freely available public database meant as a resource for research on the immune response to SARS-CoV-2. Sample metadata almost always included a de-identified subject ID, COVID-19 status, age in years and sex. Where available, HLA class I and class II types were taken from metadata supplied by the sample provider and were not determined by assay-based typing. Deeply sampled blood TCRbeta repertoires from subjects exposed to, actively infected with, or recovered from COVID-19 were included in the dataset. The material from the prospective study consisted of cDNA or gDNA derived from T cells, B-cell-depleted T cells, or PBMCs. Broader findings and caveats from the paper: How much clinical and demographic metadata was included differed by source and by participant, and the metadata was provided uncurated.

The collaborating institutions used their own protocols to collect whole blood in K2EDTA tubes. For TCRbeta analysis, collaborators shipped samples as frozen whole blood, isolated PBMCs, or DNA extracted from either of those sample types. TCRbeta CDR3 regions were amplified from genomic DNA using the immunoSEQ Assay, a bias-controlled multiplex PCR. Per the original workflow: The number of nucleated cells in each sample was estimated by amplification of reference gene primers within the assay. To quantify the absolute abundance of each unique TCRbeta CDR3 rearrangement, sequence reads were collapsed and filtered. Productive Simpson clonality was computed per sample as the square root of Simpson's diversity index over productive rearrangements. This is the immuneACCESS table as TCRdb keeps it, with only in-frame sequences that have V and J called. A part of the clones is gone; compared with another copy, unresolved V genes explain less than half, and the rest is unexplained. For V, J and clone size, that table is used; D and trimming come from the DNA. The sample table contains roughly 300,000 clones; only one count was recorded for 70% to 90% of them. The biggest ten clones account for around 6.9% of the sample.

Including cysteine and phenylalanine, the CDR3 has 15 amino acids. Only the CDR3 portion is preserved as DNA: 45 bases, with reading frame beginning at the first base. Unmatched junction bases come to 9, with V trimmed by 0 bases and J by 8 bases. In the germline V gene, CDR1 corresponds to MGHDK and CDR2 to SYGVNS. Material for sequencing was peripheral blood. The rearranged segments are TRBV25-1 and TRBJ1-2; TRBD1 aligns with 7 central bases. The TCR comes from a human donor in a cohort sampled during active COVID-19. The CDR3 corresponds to CASSEYGGTVRGYTF. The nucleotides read TGTGCCAGCAGTGAATACGGCGGGACAGTCCGAGGCTACACCTTC.